Detailed here is one T cell receptor (beta chain). What it recognizes is unknown. The CDR3 consists of 16 residues. The V end was cut by 0 bases, the J end by 3 bases, with 10 bases between. Germline V gene data show CDR1 as SGHRS and CDR2 as YFSETQ. The data were obtained in a study of cytomegalovirus exposure and HLA in healthy donors. Use of 60 Vbeta and 13 Jbeta primers characterized the PCR. Profiling relied on immunoSEQ multiplex PCR, and the TCRdb table lists in-frame clones only, not all of them. The sample data list 70,000 to 75,000 clones. Study-wide results and limits: Later, TCR association rates were found to vary by HLA locus, highest for DRB1 and lowest for HLA-C. When analyzed later, a missense DCLRE1C variant was found to be linked to TCR beta V- and J-gene trimming. Further analysis, carried out later, found HLA-associated TCR beta chains more clonally expanded than equally common other chains.

The sample comprised PBMCs. This sequence was found in a female donor in good health and CMV-seropositive. J is TRBJ1-6 and V is TRBV5-1, with a tentative D call TRBD1 (5 bases). This CDR3 is CASSLGGASYNSPLHF. The DNA of the CDR3 is TGCGCCAGCAGCTTGGGGGGCGCGAGCTATAATTCACCCCTCCACTTT.